The rows below give T cell receptor beta chains drawn from one sample of a study of blood T cell repertoires in COVID-19. The protocol was immunoSEQ multiplex PCR, while the TCRdb copy is restricted to in-frame clones and leaves out a portion. The sample has approximately 490,000 clones; about nine tenths are singletons. Material for sequencing was PBMCs or T cells enriched from blood (not recorded which). The origin of the receptors is a woman aged 18-29 years who had recovered from COVID-19. CDR3s include the opening cysteine and the closing phenylalanine or tryptophan. The order of the fields is D gene, clone size, V gene, J gene, CDR3 protein, CDR3 DNA. The D gene is left open where the match is weak. Where a row states a size, it is once, few, many or the class of an expanded clone; other rows omit it.

D gene: TRBD1; clone size: .; V gene: TRBV5-4; J gene: TRBJ1-4; CDR3 protein: CASSPQGADEKLFF; CDR3 DNA: TGTGCCAGCAGCCCTCAGGGGGCTGATGAAAAACTGTTTTTT
D gene: .; clone size: .; V gene: TRBV5-1; J gene: TRBJ2-1; CDR3 protein: CASSSYRYNEQFF; CDR3 DNA: TGCGCCAGCAGCAGCTACAGGTACAATGAGCAGTTCTTC
D gene: .; clone size: .; V gene: TRBV4-1; J gene: TRBJ2-3; CDR3 protein: CASSQEESTDTQYF; CDR3 DNA: TGCGCCAGCAGCCAAGAAGAGAGCACAGATACGCAGTATTTT
D gene: TRBD1; clone size: .; V gene: TRBV30; J gene: TRBJ1-1; CDR3 protein: CAWARTGGNTEAFF; CDR3 DNA: TGTGCCTGGGCCCGCACAGGGGGAAACACTGAAGCTTTCTTT
D gene: TRBD1; clone size: .; V gene: TRBV30; J gene: TRBJ2-2; CDR3 protein: CAWSFKPGTGGAGELFF; CDR3 DNA: TGTGCCTGGAGTTTTAAGCCCGGGACAGGGGGGGCCGGGGAGCTGTTTTTT
D gene: .; clone size: .; V gene: TRBV6-5; J gene: TRBJ1-2; CDR3 protein: CASRRRGYGYTF; CDR3 DNA: TGTGCCAGCAGGCGAAGGGGCTATGGCTACACCTTC
D gene: TRBD1; clone size: .; V gene: TRBV28; J gene: TRBJ2-7; CDR3 protein: CASSQGTGGLHEQYF; CDR3 DNA: TGTGCCAGCAGCCAGGGGACAGGGGGTCTCCACGAGCAGTACTTC
D gene: TRBD2; clone size: .; V gene: TRBV4-1; J gene: TRBJ2-1; CDR3 protein: CASSQDLASGVYEQFF; CDR3 DNA: TGCGCCAGCAGCCAAGATTTGGCTAGCGGAGTATATGAGCAGTTCTTC
D gene: TRBD1; clone size: .; V gene: TRBV3-1/TRBV3-2; J gene: TRBJ2-1; CDR3 protein: CASSQDLGQGYGNEQFF; CDR3 DNA: TGTGCCAGCAGCCAAGATTTAGGACAGGGATACGGGAATGAGCAGTTCTTC
D gene: TRBD1; clone size: once; V gene: TRBV27; J gene: TRBJ1-2; CDR3 protein: CASSFGTGEGYTF; CDR3 DNA: TGTGCCAGCAGTTTCGGGACAGGGGAGGGCTACACCTTC
D gene: TRBD1; clone size: .; V gene: TRBV5-4; J gene: TRBJ1-2; CDR3 protein: CASSPDRVNGYTF; CDR3 DNA: TGTGCCAGCAGCCCCGACAGGGTGAATGGCTACACCTTC
D gene: .; clone size: .; V gene: TRBV7-8; J gene: TRBJ1-5; CDR3 protein: CASSSRQGLQPQHF; CDR3 DNA: TGTGCCAGCAGCTCCAGGCAGGGTCTTCAGCCCCAGCATTTT
D gene: .; clone size: .; V gene: TRBV4-2; J gene: TRBJ2-2; CDR3 protein: CASSHETLRTGELFF; CDR3 DNA: TGTGCCAGCAGCCATGAGACATTACGAACCGGGGAGCTGTTTTTT
D gene: .; clone size: once; V gene: TRBV28; J gene: TRBJ1-2; CDR3 protein: CASSVRGRGGYTF; CDR3 DNA: TGTGCCAGCAGTGTCCGAGGTCGGGGTGGCTACACCTTC
D gene: .; clone size: .; V gene: TRBV14; J gene: TRBJ2-7; CDR3 protein: CASSPLGQGTYEQYF; CDR3 DNA: TGTGCCAGCAGCCCCCTGGGGCAGGGTACTTACGAGCAGTACTTC
D gene: .; clone size: .; V gene: TRBV7-2; J gene: TRBJ2-5; CDR3 protein: CASSLNPEGETQYF; CDR3 DNA: TGTGCCAGCAGCTTAAATCCGGAGGGAGAGACCCAGTACTTC
D gene: .; clone size: .; V gene: TRBV9; J gene: TRBJ2-1; CDR3 protein: CASSAGGSFNNEQFF; CDR3 DNA: TGTGCCAGCAGCGCTGGGGGGTCTTTCAACAATGAGCAGTTCTTC
D gene: .; clone size: .; V gene: TRBV4-1; J gene: TRBJ1-3; CDR3 protein: CASSQETGSRNTIYF; CDR3 DNA: TGCGCCAGCAGCCAAGAGACAGGCTCGCGGAACACCATATATTTT
D gene: .; clone size: once; V gene: TRBV7-2; J gene: TRBJ2-3; CDR3 protein: CASSTRLETQYF; CDR3 DNA: TGTGCCAGCAGCACCCGACTAGAGACGCAGTATTTT
D gene: TRBD1; clone size: .; V gene: TRBV3-1/TRBV3-2; J gene: TRBJ1-2; CDR3 protein: CASSQDYAGGAGGYTF; CDR3 DNA: TGTGCCAGCAGCCAAGATTACGCAGGGGGCGCGGGGGGCTACACCTTC
D gene: .; clone size: .; V gene: TRBV24-1; J gene: TRBJ2-1; CDR3 protein: CATSDFQLRQGKTHNEQFF; CDR3 DNA: TGTGCCACCAGTGATTTCCAGCTTCGTCAGGGGAAGACCCACAATGAGCAGTTCTTC
D gene: .; clone size: .; V gene: TRBV11-1; J gene: TRBJ1-1; CDR3 protein: CASSLGQGMNTEAFF; CDR3 DNA: TGTGCCAGCAGCTTAGGGCAGGGGATGAACACTGAAGCTTTCTTT
D gene: .; clone size: .; V gene: TRBV3-1/TRBV3-2; J gene: TRBJ1-5; CDR3 protein: CASSPGRNRPQHF; CDR3 DNA: TGTGCCAGCAGCCCCGGGAGGAATCGGCCCCAGCATTTT
D gene: .; clone size: .; V gene: TRBV19; J gene: TRBJ2-5; CDR3 protein: CASSMGGDTQETQYF; CDR3 DNA: TGTGCCAGTAGTATGGGAGGGGACACTCAAGAGACCCAGTACTTC
D gene: .; clone size: .; V gene: TRBV14; J gene: TRBJ2-1; CDR3 protein: CASSRDLSSYNEQFF; CDR3 DNA: TGTGCCAGCAGCCGGGACTTAAGCTCCTACAATGAGCAGTTCTTC
D gene: TRBD2; clone size: .; V gene: TRBV6-5; J gene: TRBJ2-2; CDR3 protein: CASTSSGGNTGELFF; CDR3 DNA: TGTGCCAGCACATCCAGCGGGGGAAACACCGGGGAGCTGTTTTTT
D gene: TRBD2; clone size: .; V gene: TRBV3-1/TRBV3-2; J gene: TRBJ2-5; CDR3 protein: CASSQENERGGKETQYF; CDR3 DNA: TGTGCCAGCAGCCAAGAAAACGAGCGGGGGGGCAAGGAGACCCAGTACTTC
D gene: .; clone size: .; V gene: TRBV28; J gene: TRBJ1-5; CDR3 protein: CASSFGGGRNDFLNQPQHF; CDR3 DNA: TGTGCCAGCAGCTTCGGGGGGGGGCGGAACGATTTTCTCAATCAGCCCCAGCATTTT
D gene: .; clone size: .; V gene: TRBV28; J gene: TRBJ1-5; CDR3 protein: CASSFRGSRQPQHF; CDR3 DNA: TGTGCCAGCAGTTTCCGGGGGTCGCGCCAGCCCCAGCATTTT
D gene: .; clone size: .; V gene: TRBV3-1/TRBV3-2; J gene: TRBJ1-4; CDR3 protein: CASSPTWRGEKLFF; CDR3 DNA: TGTGCCAGCAGCCCGACTTGGAGGGGTGAAAAACTGTTTTTT
D gene: .; clone size: .; V gene: TRBV10-1; J gene: TRBJ2-2; CDR3 protein: CASSETGTGELFF; CDR3 DNA: TGCGCCAGCAGTGAAACAGGCACCGGGGAGCTGTTTTTT
D gene: .; clone size: .; V gene: TRBV5-1; J gene: TRBJ1-4; CDR3 protein: CASSLGPAVFF; CDR3 DNA: TGCGCCAGCAGCTTGGGTCCCGCGGTGTTTTTT
D gene: .; clone size: .; V gene: TRBV30; J gene: TRBJ1-2; CDR3 protein: CAWSGQGNYGYTF; CDR3 DNA: TGTGCCTGGAGCGGTCAGGGAAACTATGGCTACACCTTC
D gene: .; clone size: .; V gene: TRBV11-3; J gene: TRBJ2-1; CDR3 protein: CASSLQGNPNEQFF; CDR3 DNA: TGTGCCAGCAGCTTGCAGGGGAACCCAAATGAGCAGTTCTTC
D gene: .; clone size: .; V gene: TRBV6-1; J gene: TRBJ2-1; CDR3 protein: CASSEWDSTYNEQFF; CDR3 DNA: TGTGCCAGCAGTGAGTGGGACTCCACCTACAATGAGCAGTTCTTC
D gene: TRBD1; clone size: .; V gene: TRBV6-4; J gene: TRBJ1-2; CDR3 protein: CASRTLQGAGGYTF; CDR3 DNA: TGTGCCAGCAGGACCTTACAGGGGGCTGGTGGCTACACCTTC
D gene: TRBD1; clone size: .; V gene: TRBV5-4; J gene: TRBJ2-2; CDR3 protein: CASSRGQGRETGELFF; CDR3 DNA: TGTGCCAGCAGTCGTGGACAGGGGAGAGAGACCGGGGAGCTGTTTTTT
D gene: .; clone size: once; V gene: TRBV7-2; J gene: TRBJ1-6; CDR3 protein: CASSLYALGGSPLHF; CDR3 DNA: TGTGCCAGCAGCTTATACGCTCTTGGGGGGTCACCCCTCCACTTT
D gene: .; clone size: .; V gene: TRBV6-1; J gene: TRBJ2-3; CDR3 protein: CASSEGWTYLLGTDTQYF; CDR3 DNA: TGTGCCAGCAGTGAAGGCTGGACATACCTCCTCGGGACAGATACGCAGTATTTT
D gene: .; clone size: .; V gene: TRBV21-1; J gene: TRBJ2-1; CDR3 protein: CASSKDLGLERGDYNEQFF; CDR3 DNA: TGTGCCAGCAGCAAAGATTTGGGGCTTGAGCGGGGGGACTACAATGAGCAGTTCTTC
D gene: .; clone size: .; V gene: TRBV5-1; J gene: TRBJ2-7; CDR3 protein: CASSYIDRGGYEQYF; CDR3 DNA: TGCGCCAGCAGCTACATCGACAGGGGAGGGTACGAGCAGTACTTC
D gene: .; clone size: .; V gene: TRBV4-1; J gene: TRBJ2-5; CDR3 protein: CASSQDSETQYF; CDR3 DNA: TGCGCCAGCAGCCAAGATTCGGAGACCCAGTACTTC
D gene: .; clone size: .; V gene: TRBV7-2; J gene: TRBJ1-2; CDR3 protein: CARVLGGGDYTF; CDR3 DNA: TGTGCCCGCGTTCTGGGCGGAGGGGACTACACCTTC
D gene: .; clone size: .; V gene: TRBV28; J gene: TRBJ1-1; CDR3 protein: CASSLVVLSQYTEAFF; CDR3 DNA: TGTGCCAGCAGTTTAGTGGTTTTGTCGCAGTACACTGAAGCTTTCTTT
D gene: TRBD1; clone size: .; V gene: TRBV30; J gene: TRBJ2-7; CDR3 protein: CAWRPSTGETNEQYF; CDR3 DNA: TGTGCCTGGAGGCCCTCGACAGGGGAGACCAACGAGCAGTACTTC
D gene: .; clone size: .; V gene: TRBV19; J gene: TRBJ1-1; CDR3 protein: CATCEGRLNTEAFF; CDR3 DNA: TGTGCCACCTGCGAGGGCAGATTAAACACTGAAGCTTTCTTT
D gene: .; clone size: .; V gene: TRBV11-2; J gene: TRBJ2-7; CDR3 protein: CASSSGFHYEQYF; CDR3 DNA: TGTGCCAGCAGCTCGGGGTTTCACTACGAGCAGTACTTC
D gene: TRBD1; clone size: once; V gene: TRBV10-1; J gene: TRBJ2-1; CDR3 protein: CASTVPSDRVREQFF; CDR3 DNA: TGCGCCAGCACTGTTCCTTCGGACAGGGTCCGAGAGCAGTTCTTC
D gene: .; clone size: .; V gene: TRBV7-9; J gene: TRBJ1-5; CDR3 protein: CASSLGDQPQHF; CDR3 DNA: TGTGCCAGCAGCTTAGGAGATCAGCCCCAGCATTTT
D gene: .; clone size: once; V gene: TRBV5-1; J gene: TRBJ2-3; CDR3 protein: CASSKRGDTDTQYF; CDR3 DNA: TGCGCCAGCAGTAAACGGGGAGACACAGATACGCAGTATTTT
D gene: .; clone size: .; V gene: TRBV2; J gene: TRBJ1-2; CDR3 protein: CASRRRGEDYGYTF; CDR3 DNA: TGTGCCAGCAGGAGGCGTGGGGAGGACTATGGCTACACCTTC
D gene: .; clone size: .; V gene: TRBV19; J gene: TRBJ2-3; CDR3 protein: CASSQGDTQYF; CDR3 DNA: TGTGCCAGTAGCCAGGGGGATACGCAGTATTTT
D gene: .; clone size: .; V gene: TRBV28; J gene: TRBJ1-2; CDR3 protein: CASSLAGRTDYGYTF; CDR3 DNA: TGTGCCAGCAGTTTAGCAGGGAGGACGGACTATGGCTACACCTTC
D gene: TRBD2; clone size: .; V gene: TRBV7-7; J gene: TRBJ2-5; CDR3 protein: CASSLSGGQETQYF; CDR3 DNA: TGTGCCAGCAGCTTATCGGGGGGCCAAGAGACCCAGTACTTC
D gene: .; clone size: once; V gene: TRBV28; J gene: TRBJ1-6; CDR3 protein: CASSFGTRNSPLHF; CDR3 DNA: TGTGCCAGCAGTTTCGGGACACGTAATTCACCCCTCCACTTT